This T cell receptor beta chain was found in a study of blood T cell repertoires in COVID-19. The wider study: The study drew acute and convalescent COVID-19 samples from the United States, Italy and Spain.

Original processing methods: Reference gene primer amplification gave nucleated cell count estimates. Assay used: immunoSEQ multiplex PCR; TCRdb lists only in-frame clones, some missing. The V and J calls and clone size were taken over from that table, and D and trimming were inferred from the DNA. Of roughly 130,000 clones listed, around 77% are singletons. The sample was peripheral blood. This receptor was identified in a man aged 60-69 years with active or convalescent COVID-19.

The CDR3 DNA is TGTGCCAGCAGTTTAACAGGGGAGCAAGAGACCCAGTACTTC. This codes for CASSLTGEQETQYF. The genes are TRBV28 and TRBJ2-5; TRBD1 agrees at 7 bases. CDR1 is MDHEN and CDR2 is SYDVKM in the germline V gene. After removal of 2 bases from V and 2 bases from J, the junction contained 2 bases not matched to a gene. The CDR3 extends over 14 amino acids.